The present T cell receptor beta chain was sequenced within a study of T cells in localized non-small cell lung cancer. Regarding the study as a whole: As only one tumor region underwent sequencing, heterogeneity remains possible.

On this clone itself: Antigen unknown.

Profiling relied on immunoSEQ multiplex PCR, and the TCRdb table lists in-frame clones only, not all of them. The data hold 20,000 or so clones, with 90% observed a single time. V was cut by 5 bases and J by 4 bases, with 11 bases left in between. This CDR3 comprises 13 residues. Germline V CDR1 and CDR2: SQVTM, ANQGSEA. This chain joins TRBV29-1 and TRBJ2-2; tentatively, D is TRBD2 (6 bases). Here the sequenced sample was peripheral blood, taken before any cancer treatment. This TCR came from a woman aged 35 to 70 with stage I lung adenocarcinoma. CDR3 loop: CSVPGTSTGELFF. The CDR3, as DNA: TGCAGCGTTCCCGGGACTTCCACCGGGGAGCTGTTTTTT.